This TCR beta chain was sequenced for a study of cytomegalovirus exposure and HLA in healthy donors. Study-wide results and caveats: In an earlier analysis, about 87% or about 30%: the productive usage of most TCR beta V segments.

Donors counted as nominally healthy when sampled, yet unrecorded immune exposures were likely. Comment on this clone: Its antigen is currently unknown.

Amplification used 60 Vbeta primers and 13 Jbeta primers. Repertoires were generated with immunoSEQ multiplex PCR, while TCRdb's copy carries only in-frame clones and drops some. The sample lists 190,000 or so clones, about 80% occurring once. The sequenced sample consisted of PBMCs. This clonotype was sampled from a boy aged 10-17 years in good health and CMV-seronegative.

CDR3 region: CASSLAASSSTDTQYF. DNA of the CDR3: TGTGCCAGCAGTTTAGCGGCCTCTTCTAGCACAGATACGCAGTATTTT. The rearrangement joins TRBV27 to TRBJ2-3, with D unclear. CDR1 and CDR2 from the germline V gene are MNHEY and SMNVEV (reference sequence). The V and J ends lost 2 bases and 0 bases respectively, with 12 bases between them. This CDR3 has 16 amino acids.